A single TCR beta chain is shown here with its context. The target antigen is unknown. The total RNA that was extracted per sample amounted to at least 5 micrograms. These data belong to a study of blood T cells in healthy people across ages. Study-wide background: With template switching, about one barcoded beta molecule was captured per two T cells. General study findings and limits: In the absence of known donor CMV status, changes in expanded clonotypes were possibly confounded. A roughly linear age-dependent decrease characterized TCR beta diversity per million T cells.

V lost 10 bases and J lost 7; bases outside the gene matches: 15. The CDR3 is made up of 14 amino acids. PCR was performed a second time for about 7 to 11 cycles using a sample-barcoded 5' primer and a J-beta primer mix. Using its own MiXCR run on the 5' RACE reads, TCRdb lists one record per CDR3 protein. The data hold 1.4 million to 1.5 million distinct CDR3 sequences, with 35% to 45% observed a single time. This chain connects TRBV12-3 or TRBV12-4 to TRBJ2-7, with 8 bases fitting TRBD1. The TCR comes from a woman aged 18-29 years in good health. What was sequenced was blood. The DNA of the CDR3 is TGTGCCACAACCCGGGACAGGACCTACAATGAGCAGTACTTC. It is translated as CATTRDRTYNEQYF.